This T cell receptor beta chain was profiled in a study of blood T cell repertoires in COVID-19 (dated by TCRdb to 2020 to 2021). For the wider study: The collaborator samples originated in the United States, Italy and Spain and spanned the acute and convalescent phases of COVID-19. Sample metadata almost always included a de-identified subject ID, COVID-19 status, age in years and sex. The repertoires were released in a freely available public database intended as a resource for research on the immune response to SARS-CoV-2. Samples were obtained from the ongoing ImmuneRACE study (first 160 participants) and from 1,000 to 1,500 subjects provided by 6 global collaborators. The prospective study material was composed of cDNA or gDNA derived from T cells, B-cell-depleted T cells, or PBMCs. Where HLA class I and class II types were available, the types were taken from metadata supplied by the sample provider, not from assay-based typing. Subjects who had been exposed to COVID-19, were actively infected with it, or had recovered from it provided the deeply sampled blood TCRbeta repertoires that made up the dataset.

Paper-wide results and their limitations: The amount of clinical and demographic metadata varied by source and participant and was provided uncurated.

The immunoSEQ Assay, a bias-controlled multiplex PCR, was used to amplify TCRbeta CDR3 regions from genomic DNA. The original pipeline was this. The number of nucleated cells in each sample was estimated from the amplification of reference gene primers within the assay. Sequence reads were collapsed and filtered to measure the absolute abundance of every unique TCRbeta CDR3 rearrangement. For each sample, productive Simpson clonality was calculated by taking the square root of Simpson's diversity index across productive rearrangements. TCRdb took this table from immuneACCESS and kept in-frame rearrangements with V and J called. Such tables lack part of the clones; where checked against another copy, unresolved V genes explain under half of the gap, and the rest is unexplained. The V and J calls and clone size are taken from that table; D and trimming were inferred from the DNA. The sample includes roughly 130,000 clones, with over 85% observed a single time. 3.7% of the sample is taken by the ten largest.

As concerns this clone: Its antigen specificity is not known. No much larger clone is present one base from it, and per-base qualities are unavailable.

The V end loses 4 bases and the J end loses 4 bases, and a stretch of 16 bases separates them. The CDR3 has 15 amino acids, counting the end cysteine and phenylalanine. Solely the CDR3 DNA is kept, with 45 bases framed from the first base. Sequences MGHDK (CDR1) and SYGVNS (CDR2) are obtained from the germline V gene. Each collaborating institution followed its own protocols to collect whole blood in K2EDTA tubes. For TCRbeta analysis, collaborators shipped samples in one of three forms: frozen whole blood, isolated PBMCs, or DNA extracted from either of those sample types. The V and J genes are TRBV25-1 and TRBJ1-2; the D gene lacks a confident call. Sequenced material: peripheral blood. This receptor was identified in a man aged 50-60 years with active COVID-19. At the DNA level, the sequence is TGTGCCAGCAGTGGAGACATCAACGCCATCTATGGCTACACCTTC. This codes for CASSGDINAIYGYTF.